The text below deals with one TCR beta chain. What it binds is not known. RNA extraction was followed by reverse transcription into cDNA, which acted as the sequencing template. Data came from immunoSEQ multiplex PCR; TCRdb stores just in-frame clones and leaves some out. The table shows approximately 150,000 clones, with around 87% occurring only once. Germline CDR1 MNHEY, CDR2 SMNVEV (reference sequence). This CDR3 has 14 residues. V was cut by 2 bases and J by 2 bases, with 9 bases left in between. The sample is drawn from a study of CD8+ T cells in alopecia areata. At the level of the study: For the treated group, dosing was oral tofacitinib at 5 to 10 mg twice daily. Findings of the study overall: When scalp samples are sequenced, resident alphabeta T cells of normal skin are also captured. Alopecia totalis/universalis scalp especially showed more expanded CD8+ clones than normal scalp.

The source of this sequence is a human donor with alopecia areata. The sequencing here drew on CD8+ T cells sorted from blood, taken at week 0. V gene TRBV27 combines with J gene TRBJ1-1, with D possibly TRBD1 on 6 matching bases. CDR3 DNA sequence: TGTGCCAGCAGTTTAGGGGGGGCTAACACTGAAGCTTTCTTT. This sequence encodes CASSLGGANTEAFF.